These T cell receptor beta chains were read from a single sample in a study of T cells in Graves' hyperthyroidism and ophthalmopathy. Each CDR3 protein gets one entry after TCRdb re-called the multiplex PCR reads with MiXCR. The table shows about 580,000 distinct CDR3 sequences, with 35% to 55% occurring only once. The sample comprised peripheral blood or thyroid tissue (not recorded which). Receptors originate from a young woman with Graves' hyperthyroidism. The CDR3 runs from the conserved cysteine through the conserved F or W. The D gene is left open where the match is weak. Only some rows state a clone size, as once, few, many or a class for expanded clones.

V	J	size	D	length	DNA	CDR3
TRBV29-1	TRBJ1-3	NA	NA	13	TGCAGCGTTAGCGGATGGAATGGAAACACCATATATTTT	CSVSGWNGNTIYF
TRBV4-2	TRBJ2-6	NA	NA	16	TGTGCCAGCAGCCAAGACCCCTCTACCGGGGCCAACGTCCTGACTTTC	CASSQDPSTGANVLTF
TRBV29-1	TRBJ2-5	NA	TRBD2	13	TGCAGCGTAACCGGACTAGCGGAAGAGACCCAGTACTTC	CSVTGLAEETQYF
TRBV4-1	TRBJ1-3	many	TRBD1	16	TGCGCCAGCAAGGAACACAGGGGGCGGTCGGGAAACACCATATATTTT	CASKEHRGRSGNTIYF
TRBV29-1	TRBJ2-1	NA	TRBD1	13	TGCAGCGTGCTAGCAAAACAGGGGGATACGCAGTTCTTC	CSVLAKQGDTQFF
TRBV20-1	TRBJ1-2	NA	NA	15	TGCAGTGCCAGCAGCCCCCGTTGGGGGGGCTATGGCTACACCTTC	CSASSPRWGGYGYTF
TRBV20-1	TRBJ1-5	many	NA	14	TGCAGTGCTAGAGTGGGGGCTAGCAATCAGCCCCAGCATTTT	CSARVGASNQPQHF
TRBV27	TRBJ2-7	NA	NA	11	TGTGCCAGCAGCTACTCGGAGGTGGTATACTTC	CASSYSEVVYF
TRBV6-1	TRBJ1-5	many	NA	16	TGTGCCAGCAGTGAAGCAGGGTTCTTTGGCAATCAGCCCCAGCATTTT	CASSEAGFFGNQPQHF
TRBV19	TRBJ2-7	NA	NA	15	TGTGCCAGCAGCTCAACAGGCTCACGCTCCTACGAGCAGTACTTC	CASSSTGSRSYEQYF
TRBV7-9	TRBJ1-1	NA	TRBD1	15	TGTGCCAGCTCACCAACAGGGGGCGGGAAAGCTGAAGCTTTCTTT	CASSPTGGGKAEAFF
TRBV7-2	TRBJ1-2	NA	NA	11	TGTGCCAGCAGCGCGGGCAATGGCTACACCTTC	CASSAGNGYTF
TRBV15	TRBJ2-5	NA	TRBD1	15	TGTGCCACCAGCACCACCCGGACAGGGGAAGAGACCCAGTACTTC	CATSTTRTGEETQYF
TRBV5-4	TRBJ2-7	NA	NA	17	TGTGCCAGCAGCTTGGCCAGTGAGACAAGGAAGAACTACGAGCAGTACTTC	CASSLASETRKNYEQYF
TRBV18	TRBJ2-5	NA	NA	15	TGTGCCAGCTCACCGACCGGGACGAGGTTTTATACCCAGTACTTC	CASSPTGTRFYTQYF
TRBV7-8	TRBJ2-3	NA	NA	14	TGTGCCAGCAGCTTCGGAACGGGAACAGATACGCAGTATTTT	CASSFGTGTDTQYF
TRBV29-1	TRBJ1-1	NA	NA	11	TGCAGCGGCAGGGGTTCCTTTGAAGCTTTCTTT	CSGRGSFEAFF
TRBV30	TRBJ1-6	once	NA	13	TGTGCCTGGAGTGTAGGACATAATTCACCCCTCCACTTT	CAWSVGHNSPLHF
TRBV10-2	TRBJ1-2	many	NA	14	TGCGCCAGCAGTGAGTTTACAGAGGACTATGGCTACACCTTC	CASSEFTEDYGYTF
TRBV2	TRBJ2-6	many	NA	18	TGTGCCAGCAGTGAATTACGAATATCCGGGTCTGGGGCCAACGTCCTGACTTTC	CASSELRISGSGANVLTF
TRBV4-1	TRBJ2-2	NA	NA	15	TGCGCCAGCAGCCCGCGCCCGGGCTTGGCCGGGGAGCTGTTTTTT	CASSPRPGLAGELFF
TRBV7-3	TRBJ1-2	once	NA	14	TGCGCCAGCAGCCCAAAAGGGGCGGGGTATGGCTACACCTTC	CASSPKGAGYGYTF
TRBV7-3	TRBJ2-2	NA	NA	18	TGCGCCAGCAGCCAAAGTGGGGACCTCCCTGATCTTGGCGGGGAGCTGTTTTTT	CASSQSGDLPDLGGELFF
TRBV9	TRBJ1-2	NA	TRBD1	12	TGTGCCAGCAGCGCGACAGGGCCTGGCTACACCTTC	CASSATGPGYTF
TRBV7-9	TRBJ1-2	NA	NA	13	TGTGCCAGCAGCTCGGCCGACGCCAGGGGCTACACCTTC	CASSSADARGYTF
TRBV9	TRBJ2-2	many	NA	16	TGTGCCAGCAGCGGGGACTGGGGAATGAACACCGGGGAGCTGTTTTTT	CASSGDWGMNTGELFF
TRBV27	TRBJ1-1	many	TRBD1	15	TGTGCCAGCACAACAACCGGGACAGGGAATACTGAAGCTTTCTTT	CASTTTGTGNTEAFF
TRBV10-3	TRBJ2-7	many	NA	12	TGTGCCATCAAGGAGGGGGGTTGGGAGCAGTACTTC	CAIKEGGWEQYF
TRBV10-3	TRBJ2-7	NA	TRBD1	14	TGTGCCATCACGGACAGGGGGGGCACCCACGAGCAGTACTTC	CAITDRGGTHEQYF
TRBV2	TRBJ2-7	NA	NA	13	TGTGCCAGTAAACGGGAGTTTGACAATGAGCAGTACTTC	CASKREFDNEQYF
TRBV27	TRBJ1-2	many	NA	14	TGTGCCAGCAGTTCCCGGGACTACGACAAGGGCTACACCTTC	CASSSRDYDKGYTF
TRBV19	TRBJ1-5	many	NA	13	TGTGCCAGTACCCCCAGGGCGAATCAGCCCCAGCATTTT	CASTPRANQPQHF
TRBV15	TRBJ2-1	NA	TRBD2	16	TGTGCCACCAGCAGAGATTTAACGGGAGGGCCTCATGAGCAGTTCTTC	CATSRDLTGGPHEQFF
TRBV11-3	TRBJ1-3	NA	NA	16	TGTGCCAGCAGCAAAGGGGGTCTGCTCGACGGTAACACCATATATTTT	CASSKGGLLDGNTIYF
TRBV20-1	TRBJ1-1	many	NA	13	TGCAGCGCCCCTGGACCGGGGGCCACTGAAGCTTTCTTT	CSAPGPGATEAFF